Below, 16 T cell receptor beta chains from the same sample are listed, as sequenced in a study of cytomegalovirus exposure and HLA in healthy donors. Researchers ran the PCR with 60 Vbeta and 13 Jbeta primers. Sequencing used immunoSEQ multiplex PCR; TCRdb keeps in-frame clones, though not all of them. Of just over 95,000 clones detected, about 70% appear once; the ten largest clones hold roughly 8.3%. Specimen: PBMCs. These receptors all come from a human donor in good health.

The chain carries TRBV5-6 and TRBJ1-3, with D perhaps TRBD1 (5 bases). CDR1 is SGHDT and CDR2 is YYEEEE in the germline V gene. V lost 1 base and J 0 bases, leaving 17 bases between the germline ends. This CDR3 region has 18 residues. DNA of the CDR3: TGTGCCAGCAGCTTGCACAGGCCAGAAATCCACTCTGGAAACACCATATATTTT. This gives the protein CASSLHRPEIHSGNTIYF.

This clone was found a few times. V and J are TRBV27 and TRBJ2-6; D remains unclear. V was pared by 5 bases and J by 2 bases, with 13 bases between. The CDR3 is 16 residues long. Germline CDR1 MNHEY, CDR2 SMNVEV (reference sequence). CDR3 amino acids: CASSPHDITGANVLTF. The CDR3 nucleotides read TGTGCCAGCAGTCCCCACGACATTACTGGGGCCAACGTCCTGACTTTC. Drawing the rest from reference TRBV27 and TRBJ2-6, the complete variable domain is EAQVTQNPRYLITVTGKKLTVTCSQNMNHEYMSWYRQDPGLGLRQIYYSMNVEVTDKGDVPEGYKVSRKEKRNFPLILESPSPNQTSLYFCASSPHDITGANVLTFGAGSRLTVL.

The chain employs TRBV20-1 and TRBJ1-2; D may be TRBD1 (5 bases). The CDR3 spans 11 residues. Trimming shortened V by 1 base and J by 10 bases, and 10 bases separated the two germline ends. Germline assignment: CDR1 DFQATT and CDR2 SNEGSKA (reference sequence). This CDR3 reads CSARGQGNYTF. Written as DNA, the CDR3 is TGCAGTGCTAGAGGGCAGGGCAACTACACCTTC.

The chain uses TRBV5-8 and TRBJ2-5; possible D gene TRBD1, 5 bases. Germline assignment: CDR1 SGHTS and CDR2 YDEGEE. V gave up 4 bases and J gave up 0 bases, with 10 bases separating them. The CDR3 has 14 amino acids. The CDR3 protein is CASSLRQNQETQYF. In DNA, the CDR3 is TGTGCCAGCAGCCTACGACAGAACCAAGAGACCCAGTACTTC.

The CDR3 bases are TGTGCCAGCAGAAAGGGACAGGCGGCCAGTATAACTAATGAAAAACTGTTTTTT. Amino acid sequence: CASRKGQAASITNEKLFF. The chain recombines TRBV27 with TRBJ1-4, with 8 bases aligning to TRBD1. V lost 6 bases, J lost 1 base, and 13 bases stayed unmatched. The CDR3 has 18 amino acids. The V gene's germline CDR1 is MNHEY and CDR2 SMNVEV (reference sequence).

The CDR3 DNA follows: TGCGCCAGCAGTGAGTCGGTTGGACTAGCGACCTACGAGCAGTACTTC. Protein: CASSESVGLATYEQYF. This chain uses TRBV10-2 with TRBJ2-7; 9 bases match TRBD2. Trimming cost V 0 bases and J 2 bases; bases outside gene matches: 5. Germline lookup yields CDR1 WSHSY and CDR2 SAAADI. This CDR3 comprises 16 residues.

This clone showed up just once. The CDR3, as DNA: TGTGCCAGCAGCTTCGGACAGGGAAAGAGCAATCAGCCCCAGCATTTT. Protein sequence: CASSFGQGKSNQPQHF. The chain employs TRBV5-5 and TRBJ1-5, with 8 bases that match TRBD1. The CDR3 is 16 residues long. V lost 2 bases and J lost 1; bases outside the gene matches: 5. The germline gives CDR1 SGHKS, CDR2 YYEKEE (reference sequence).

The V call is TRBV10-3, the J call TRBJ2-7, with 11 bases matching TRBD2. Germline V gene lookup returns CDR1 ENHRY and CDR2 SYGVKD. The trim removed 3 bases at V and 7 bases at J, leaving 11 bases unmatched. The CDR3 loop spans 16 amino acids. Here the CDR3 DNA reads TGTGCCATCAGTGATATAGCGGGGGGGCCGGGTATGGAGCAGTACTTC. Its protein product is CAISDIAGGPGMEQYF.

This clone was counted between two and nine times. This chain joins TRBV6-5 and TRBJ1-1; no firm D call. CDR3 length: 13 amino acids. CDR1 is MNHEY and CDR2 is SVGAGI in the germline V gene. Trimming took off 2 bases at V and 0 bases at J, with 4 bases between the two ends. The CDR3 DNA is TGTGCCAGCAGTTACGCGTTGAACACTGAAGCTTTCTTT. It codes for CASSYALNTEAFF.

The rearrangement joins TRBV6-5 to TRBJ1-2; no clear D gene. CDR1 is MNHEY and CDR2 is SVGAGI in the germline V gene. V was cut by 7 bases and J by 3 bases, with 12 bases left in between. This CDR3 is built from 13 residues. The CDR3 region has the DNA TGTGCCAGCATCAAATGGGGAGACTATGGCTACACCTTC. Its translation: CASIKWGDYGYTF.

The chain combines TRBV28 with TRBJ2-7; 8 bases map to TRBD2. J lost 3 bases, V lost 6 bases, and 13 bases had no gene match. There are 16 residues in the CDR3. Per germline, CDR1 MDHEN and CDR2 SYDVKM. CDR3 residues: CASSVVRASGRYEQYF. The CDR3 nucleotides are TGTGCCAGCAGCGTCGTGCGGGCTAGCGGGCGCTACGAGCAGTACTTC.

The CDR3 region is CSVRTSGSGDTQYF. Written as DNA, the CDR3 is TGCAGCGTTAGGACTAGCGGGAGTGGGGATACGCAGTATTTT. This chain uses TRBV29-1 with TRBJ2-3; 13 bases are a match to TRBD2. Trimming cost V 5 bases and J 6 bases; bases outside gene matches: 5. The CDR3 is 14 residues long. CDR1 is SQVTM, CDR2 ANQGSEA, per germline.

The chain carries TRBV14 and TRBJ2-3; D is unresolved. This CDR3 contains 12 residues. V lost 6 bases, J lost 4 bases, and 8 bases lay in between. Germline CDR1 and CDR2: SGHDN and FVKESK. CDR3 bases: TGTGCCAGCAGAGCGAAGGCAGATACGCAGTATTTT. Translating it yields CASRAKADTQYF.

The V and J genes are TRBV7-9 and TRBJ1-2; the match to TRBD1 covers 8 bases. There are 14 residues in the CDR3. Trimming removed 2 bases from V and 7 bases from J; junction bases left unmatched: 6. CDR1 is SEHNR and CDR2 is FQNEAQ in the germline V gene (reference sequence). CDR3 sequence: CASSLQGAPGGYTF. CDR3 coding DNA: TGTGCCAGCAGCTTACAGGGGGCCCCGGGTGGCTACACCTTC.

The gene calls are TRBV6-1 and TRBJ2-5; D is perhaps TRBD2 (6 bases). The J call may be wrong; the DNA end is better matched by TRBJ2-7. The length of the CDR3 is 14 residues. The germline gives CDR1 MNHNS, CDR2 SASEGT. The CDR3 DNA reads TGTGCCAGCAGGGGGGACGGGGGACTCTACGAGCAGTACTTC. It specifies CASRGDGGLYEQYF.

The CDR3 reads CASSPRGLGEKLFF. The CDR3 DNA is TGTGCCAGCAGCCCCAGGGGGCTAGGGGAAAAACTGTTTTTT. The V and J genes are TRBV5-8 and TRBJ1-4, with 8 bases matching TRBD1. Germline V CDR1 and CDR2: SGHTS, YDEGEE. Trimming cost V 4 bases and J 8 bases; bases outside gene matches: 7. The CDR3 contains 14 residues. The whole variable domain, remainder taken from reference TRBV5-8 and TRBJ1-4, is EAGVTQSPTHLIKTRGQQATLRCSPISGHTSVYWYQQALGLGLQFLLWYDEGEERNRGNFPPRFSGRQFPNYSSELNVNALELEDSALYLCASSPRGLGEKLFFGSGTQLSVL.